This TCR beta chain was observed in a study of T cells in Graves' hyperthyroidism and ophthalmopathy. Findings and limits, study-wide: Most clonotypes expanded in thyroid above 0.001 were likewise present in blood. Prediction of ophthalmopathy progression came a median 6.5 months pre-onset.

RNA transcripts served as the template for amplifying TCR beta CDR3 regions. The HTBI set primed first-round TCR CDR3 RT-PCR. TCRdb ran MiXCR on the multiplex PCR reads and lists one entry per CDR3 protein. Of nearly 750,000 distinct CDR3 sequences listed, approximately 36% were seen once; the top ten hold around 29%. Graves' hyperthyroidism without ophthalmopathy progression within 18 months was termed stable. This clonotype was observed many times. The antigen is unknown. V lost 3 bases to trimming and J lost 0 bases, with 9 bases between them. This CDR3 has 14 amino acids. Germline CDR1 and CDR2: WNHNN and SYGVQD (reference sequence).

Sequencing was performed on blood. This clonotype was obtained from a middle-aged woman with Graves' hyperthyroidism. V gene TRBV10-1 combines with J gene TRBJ2-7; D is perhaps TRBD1 (5 bases). The CDR3 protein is CASSDPDSSYEQYF. The CDR3 DNA reads as TGCGCCAGCAGTGATCCCGACAGCTCCTACGAGCAGTACTTC.